This record concerns one T cell receptor (beta chain) sequence. An amount of RNA that ranged from roughly 0.45 to 1 ug was reverse transcribed with random hexamers. It was immunoSEQ multiplex PCR that amplified TCR beta CDR3 across 54 Vbeta and 13 Jbeta. TCRdb passed the immunoSEQ multiplex PCR reads through MiXCR, listing each CDR3 protein once. The sample lists roughly 120,000 distinct CDR3 sequences, around 95% seen once, with 0.07% to 0.09% in the top ten. The data derive from a study of CD8 T cells in Susac syndrome. Blood CD8+ and CD4+ T cells underwent high-throughput TCR beta sequencing. Controls were age- and sex-matched healthy donors. TEMRA cells underwent FACS enrichment and CD8+ and CD4+ T cells underwent negative isolation. The TCR originated in a human donor in good health. Source material: CD4+ T cells from PBMCs.

The CDR3, as DNA: TGCAGTGCTAGGGACAGGGGGCGGACCGGGGAGCTGTTTTTT. Translated, it gives CSARDRGRTGELFF. The rearrangement uses TRBV20-1 and TRBJ2-2; 11 positions agree with TRBD1. The CDR3 has 14 amino acids. Germline CDR1 and CDR2: DFQATT and SNEGSKA (reference sequence). J was trimmed by 5 bases and V by 3 bases; bases with no gene match: 2.